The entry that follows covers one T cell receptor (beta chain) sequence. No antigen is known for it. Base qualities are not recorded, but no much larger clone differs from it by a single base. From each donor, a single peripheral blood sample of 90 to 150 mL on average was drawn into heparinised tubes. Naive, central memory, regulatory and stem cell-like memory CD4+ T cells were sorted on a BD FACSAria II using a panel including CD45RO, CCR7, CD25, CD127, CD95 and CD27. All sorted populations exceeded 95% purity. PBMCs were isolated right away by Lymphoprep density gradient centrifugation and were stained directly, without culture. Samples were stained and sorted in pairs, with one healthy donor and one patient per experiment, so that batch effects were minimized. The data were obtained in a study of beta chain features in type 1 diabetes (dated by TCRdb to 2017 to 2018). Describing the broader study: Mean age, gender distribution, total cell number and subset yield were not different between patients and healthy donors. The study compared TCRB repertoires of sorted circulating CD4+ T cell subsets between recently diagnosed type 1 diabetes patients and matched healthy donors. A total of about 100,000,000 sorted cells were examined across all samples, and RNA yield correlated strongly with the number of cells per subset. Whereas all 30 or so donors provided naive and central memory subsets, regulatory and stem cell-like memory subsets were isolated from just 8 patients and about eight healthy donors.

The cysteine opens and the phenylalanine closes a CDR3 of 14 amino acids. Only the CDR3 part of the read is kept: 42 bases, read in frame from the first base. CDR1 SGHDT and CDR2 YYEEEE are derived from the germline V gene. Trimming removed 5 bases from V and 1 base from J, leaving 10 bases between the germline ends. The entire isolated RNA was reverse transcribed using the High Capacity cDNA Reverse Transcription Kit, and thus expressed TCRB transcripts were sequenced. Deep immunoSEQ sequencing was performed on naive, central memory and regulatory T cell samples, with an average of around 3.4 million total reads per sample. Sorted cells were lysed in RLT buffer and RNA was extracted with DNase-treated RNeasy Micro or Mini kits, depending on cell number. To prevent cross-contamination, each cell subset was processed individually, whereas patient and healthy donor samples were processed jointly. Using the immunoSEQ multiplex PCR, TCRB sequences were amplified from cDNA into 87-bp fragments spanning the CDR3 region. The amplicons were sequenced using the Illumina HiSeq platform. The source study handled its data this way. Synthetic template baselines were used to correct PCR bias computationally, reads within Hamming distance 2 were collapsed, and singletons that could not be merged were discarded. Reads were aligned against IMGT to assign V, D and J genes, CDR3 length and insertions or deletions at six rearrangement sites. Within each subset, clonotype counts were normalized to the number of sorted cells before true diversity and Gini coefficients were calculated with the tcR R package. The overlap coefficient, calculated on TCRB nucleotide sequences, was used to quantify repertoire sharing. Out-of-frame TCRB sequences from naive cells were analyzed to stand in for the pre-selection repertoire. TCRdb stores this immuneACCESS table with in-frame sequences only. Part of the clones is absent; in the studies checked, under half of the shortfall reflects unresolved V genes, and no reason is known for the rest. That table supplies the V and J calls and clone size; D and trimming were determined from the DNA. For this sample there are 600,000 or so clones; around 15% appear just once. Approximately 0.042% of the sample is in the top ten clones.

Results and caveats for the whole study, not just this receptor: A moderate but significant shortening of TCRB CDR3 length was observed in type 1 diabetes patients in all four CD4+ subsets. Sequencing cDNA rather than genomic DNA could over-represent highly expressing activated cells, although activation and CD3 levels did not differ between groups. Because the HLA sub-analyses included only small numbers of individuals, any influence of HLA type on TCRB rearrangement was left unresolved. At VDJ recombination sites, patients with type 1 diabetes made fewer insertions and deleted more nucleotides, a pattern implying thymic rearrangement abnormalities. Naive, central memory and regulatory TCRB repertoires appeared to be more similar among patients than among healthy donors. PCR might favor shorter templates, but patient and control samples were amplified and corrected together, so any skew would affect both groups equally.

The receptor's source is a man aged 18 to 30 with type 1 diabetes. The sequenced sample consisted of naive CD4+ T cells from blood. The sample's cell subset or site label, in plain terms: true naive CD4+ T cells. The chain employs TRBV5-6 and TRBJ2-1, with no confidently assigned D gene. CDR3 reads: CASRPDLSYNEQFF. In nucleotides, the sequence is TGTGCCAGCAGGCCCGACTTGTCCTACAATGAGCAGTTCTTC.